The TCR beta chain under discussion was sequenced for a study of T cell responses to AZD1222 COVID-19 vaccine. Study-wide results and caveats: Females made up more of the donors, who were largely white British, and clonal diversity may have come out too low. Regions 160-218 and 743-854 held dominance among vaccine-associated CD4 TCRs, which spanned spike.

As to this clone: Its target is unknown.

Combined were second doses at about 4 or about 12 weeks. Generated by immunoSEQ multiplex PCR, the TCRdb table keeps only in-frame clones and is missing some. The sample records 77,000 or so clones, around nine tenths being singletons. CDR3 size: 16 residues. The V gene's germline CDR1 is SGDLS and CDR2 YYNGEE. V lost 0 bases and J lost 2, with 15 bases in between. The sequencing here drew on peripheral blood, taken 28 days after the second AZD1222 dose. The chain couples TRBV9 to TRBJ2-7, with D possibly being TRBD2 (5 bases). The source is an adult who received the AZD1222 COVID-19 vaccine. The CDR3 bases are TGTGCCAGCAGCGTAGATGCCGGGATTTCCCCCTACGAGCAGTACTTC. Its translation: CASSVDAGISPYEQYF.